Given below is one T cell receptor beta chain in context. The antigen is undetermined. The PCR employed 60 Vbeta primers together with 13 Jbeta primers. The protocol was immunoSEQ multiplex PCR, while the TCRdb copy is restricted to in-frame clones and leaves out a portion. The sample shows 150,000 to 250,000 clones, 65% to 85% of them seen only once. V shed 0 bases and J shed 2 bases, with 13 bases lying between them. This CDR3 spans 16 amino acids. Germline-derived CDR1 and CDR2 are SGHVS and FQNEAQ. These data originate in a study of cytomegalovirus exposure and HLA in healthy donors. General study results and limits: Previous analysis showed most TCR beta V segments were productive about 87% or about 30% of the time. Presence/absence analyses took donor sequencing depth as roughly uniform. Diagnosis of cytomegalovirus status made by the classifier reportedly showed high specificity and sensitivity.

Sequences were obtained from PBMCs. This TCR was sampled from a boy aged 2 to 10 in good health and CMV-seronegative. V usage is TRBV7-8 and J usage is TRBJ2-5; D is possibly TRBD1 (7 bases). The CDR3 sequence: CASSLATGRRQETQYF. The DNA for the CDR3 is TGTGCCAGCAGCTTAGCGACAGGGAGGCGGCAAGAGACCCAGTACTTC.